This TCR beta chain comes out of a study of vaccination and CD4 T cells after COVID-19. Study overall: Four females and six males made up the convalescents, with two Hispanic.

With the Oncomine TCR Beta short-read assay, DNA from cultured CD4+ T cells was sequenced. TCRdb processed the PCR reads anew with MiXCR; each CDR3 protein has one entry. The sample yields some 21,000 distinct CDR3 sequences, 45% to 50% seen once. Comment on this clonotype: Its target is not known.

Treatment of the sample: roughly 10-day PBMC culture with coronavirus spike peptide pools or control peptides (ViraFEST assay). Via ViraFEST, peptide pools expanded antigen-specific T cells before TCR sequencing. The clonotype originates from a human donor who had recovered from COVID-19. Sequenced here: CD4+ T cells from blood, cultured in vitro, sampled before SARS-CoV-2 vaccination.

This CDR3 reads CASSLSGGGETQYF. The CDR3 DNA sequence: TGTGCCAGCAGTTTGTCGGGAGGAGGCGAGACCCAGTACTTC. J is TRBJ2-5 and V is TRBV28; 7 nucleotides agree with TRBD2. This CDR3 has 14 residues. The germline V gene encodes CDR1 MDHEN and CDR2 SYDVKM. V dropped 3 bases and J dropped 5; count of bases not matched to a gene: 6.